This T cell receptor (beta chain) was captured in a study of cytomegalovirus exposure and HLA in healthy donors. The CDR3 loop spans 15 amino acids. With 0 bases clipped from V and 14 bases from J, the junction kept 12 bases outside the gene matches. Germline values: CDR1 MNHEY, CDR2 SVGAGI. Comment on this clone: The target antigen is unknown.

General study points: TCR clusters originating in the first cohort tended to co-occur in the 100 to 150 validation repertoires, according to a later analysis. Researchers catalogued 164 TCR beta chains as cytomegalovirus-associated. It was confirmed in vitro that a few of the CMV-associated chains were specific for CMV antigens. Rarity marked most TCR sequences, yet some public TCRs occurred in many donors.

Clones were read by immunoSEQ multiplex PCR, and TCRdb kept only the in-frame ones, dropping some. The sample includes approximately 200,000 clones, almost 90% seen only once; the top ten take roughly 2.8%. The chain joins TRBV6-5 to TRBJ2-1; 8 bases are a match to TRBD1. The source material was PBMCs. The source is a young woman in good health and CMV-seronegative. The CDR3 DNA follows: TGTGCCAGCAGTTACTCGATACTGGGACAGGTGAGGGAGTTCTTC. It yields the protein CASSYSILGQVREFF.